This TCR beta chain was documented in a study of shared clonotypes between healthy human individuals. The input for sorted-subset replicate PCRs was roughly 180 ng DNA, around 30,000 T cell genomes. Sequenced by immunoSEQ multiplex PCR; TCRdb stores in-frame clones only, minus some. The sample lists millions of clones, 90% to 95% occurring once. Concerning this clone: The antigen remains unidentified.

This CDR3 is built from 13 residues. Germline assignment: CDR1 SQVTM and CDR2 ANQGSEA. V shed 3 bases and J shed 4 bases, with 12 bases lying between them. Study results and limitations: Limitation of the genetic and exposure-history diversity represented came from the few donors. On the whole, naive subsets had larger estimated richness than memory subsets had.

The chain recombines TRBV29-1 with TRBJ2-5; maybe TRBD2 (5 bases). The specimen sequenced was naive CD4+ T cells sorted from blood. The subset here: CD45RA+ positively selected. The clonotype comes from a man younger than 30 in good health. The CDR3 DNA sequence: TGCAGCGTTGAGGGCAGCGGAGGAGAGACCCAGTACTTC. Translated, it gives CSVEGSGGETQYF. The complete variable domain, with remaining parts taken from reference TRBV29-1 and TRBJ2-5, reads SAVISQKPSRDICQRGTSLTIQCQVDSQVTMMFWYRQQPGQSLTLIATANQGSEATYESGFVIDKFPISRPNLTFSTLTVSNMSPEDSSIYLCSVEGSGGETQYFGPGTRLLVL.